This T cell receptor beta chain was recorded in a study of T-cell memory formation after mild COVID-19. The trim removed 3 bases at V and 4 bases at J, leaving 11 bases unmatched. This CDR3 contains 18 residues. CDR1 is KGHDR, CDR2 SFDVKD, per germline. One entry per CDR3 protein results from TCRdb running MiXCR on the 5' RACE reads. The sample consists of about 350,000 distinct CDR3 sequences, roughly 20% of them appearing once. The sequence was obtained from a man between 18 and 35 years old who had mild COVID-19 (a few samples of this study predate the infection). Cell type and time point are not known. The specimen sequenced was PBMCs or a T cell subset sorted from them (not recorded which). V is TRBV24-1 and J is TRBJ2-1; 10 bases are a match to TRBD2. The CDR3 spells CATSDKRGLAGDYNEQFF. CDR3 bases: TGTGCCACCAGTGATAAAAGGGGCCTAGCGGGGGATTACAATGAGCAGTTCTTC.